Listed here are 14 T cell receptor beta chains from one sample, sequenced in a study of T cell repertoires in cytomegalovirus infection. One entry per CDR3 protein results from TCRdb running MiXCR on the reads. Altogether approximately 770,000 distinct CDR3 sequences are present, about 29% being singletons, with the ten largest covering over 10%. These receptors lack a known antigen. The specimen comprised cultured CD8+ T cells from PBMCs, sampled from culture after CMV antigen stimulation. Receptor source: a human donor in good health (CMV status not recorded). Some clones in this sample may be carry-over from other donors' samples.

There are many counts of this clonotype. V usage is TRBV12-3 or TRBV12-4 and J usage is TRBJ2-3, with D perhaps TRBD2 (6 bases). Trimming removed 3 bases from V and 7 bases from J, with 20 bases in between. The CDR3 is 16 amino acids. CDR3 DNA: TGTGCCAGCAGTTTGGGGAGGCCCAGCAAATCCAATACGCAGTATTTT. Translating it yields CASSLGRPSKSNTQYF.

The V call is TRBV29-1, the J call TRBJ2-6; TRBD2 is a possible D gene (5 bases). Germline assignment: CDR1 SQVTM and CDR2 ANQGSEA. The CDR3 is 15 amino acids. Trimming left V 1 base short and J 0 bases short, with 7 bases between. The CDR3 region has the DNA TGCAGCGTTGAAGGTGGGAGCTCTGGGGCCAACGTCCTGACTTTC. Residues: CSVEGGSSGANVLTF.

This clonotype was detected only a few times. The chain employs TRBV29-1 and TRBJ2-1; D is ambiguous. V shed 3 bases and J shed 5 bases, with 8 bases lying between them. CDR1 is SQVTM and CDR2 is ANQGSEA in the germline V gene. The CDR3 is 12 residues long. The CDR3 DNA follows: TGCAGCGTTGACTCGATTAACAATGAGCAGTTCTTC. It is translated as CSVDSINNEQFF.

The V gene is TRBV7-9, the J gene TRBJ2-7, with 10 nucleotides matching TRBD1. Germline trimming cut 3 bases from V and 3 bases from J; bases unmatched to any gene: 2. This CDR3 region has 14 residues. The germline V gene has CDR1 SEHNR and CDR2 FQNEAQ (reference sequence). CDR3 DNA sequence: TGTGCCAGCAGCTTGGACAGGGGGGTCTACGAGCAGTACGTC. The encoded protein is CASSLDRGVYEQYV.

This clonotype was seen more than once but under ten times. The chain is built from TRBV7-8 and TRBJ1-1; no firm D call. V shed 4 bases and J shed 6 bases, with 15 bases lying between them. This CDR3 has 14 residues. Germline CDR1 is SGHVS and CDR2 is FQNEAQ. The CDR3 bases are TGTGCCAGCAGCTGGGATTTTAAGGGCCCTGAAGCTTTCTTT. This sequence encodes CASSWDFKGPEAFF.

Only a few counts were recorded for this clonotype. The rearrangement joins TRBV29-1 to TRBJ1-2; no reliable D call. The CDR3 is 11 amino acids. Germline CDR1 and CDR2: SQVTM and ANQGSEA. The V and J ends lost 0 bases and 6 bases respectively, with 5 bases between them. CDR3 loop: CSVEDSHGYTF. The CDR3 DNA follows: TGCAGCGTTGAAGACAGCCATGGCTACACCTTC.

In this sample, this clonotype turned up a few times. The chain recombines TRBV5-1 with TRBJ2-1; D gene ambiguous. This CDR3 has 14 residues. Trimming shortened V by 0 bases and J by 4 bases, and 8 bases separated the two germline ends. CDR1 and CDR2 (germline): SGHRS, YFSETQ. The CDR3 loop reads CASSLELSYNEQFF. The DNA of the CDR3 is TGCGCCAGCAGCTTGGAGTTGAGTTACAATGAGCAGTTCTTC.

The gene calls are TRBV7-6 and TRBJ2-2; tentative D call: TRBD1 (6 bases). Trimming took 3 bases from V and 8 from J, leaving 16 bases between them. Per germline, CDR1 SGHVS and CDR2 FNYEAQ. The CDR3 has 15 residues. The CDR3 protein is CASSFSTGTGGELFF. The CDR3 coding sequence is TGTGCCAGCAGCTTCTCGACAGGCACCGGGGGGGAGCTGTTTTTT.

J is TRBJ2-2 and V is TRBV2, with 12 bases that match TRBD2. CDR1 is SNHLY and CDR2 is FYNNEI in the germline V gene. V was clipped by 4 bases and J by 0 bases; unmatched bases: 9. The CDR3 runs to 19 residues. DNA of the CDR3: TGTGCCAGCAGTGTTACCCCTGGACTAGCGGGGCCGAACACCGGGGAGCTGTTTTTT. Protein: CASSVTPGLAGPNTGELFF.

This clonotype was seen more than once but under ten times. The CDR3 protein is CASSSRTGLDEKLFF. The CDR3 DNA follows: TGTGCCAGCAGCTCCCGGACAGGTTTGGACGAAAAACTGTTTTTT. The chain has TRBV7-9 and TRBJ1-4; 7 bases agree with TRBD1. The germline CDR1 and CDR2 sequences are SEHNR and FQNEAQ (reference sequence). Losses at the gene ends were 4 bases for V and 8 bases for J; bases not matched to a gene: 10. The CDR3 totals 15 residues.

The table lists this clonotype with a few counts. The V call is TRBV12-3 or TRBV12-4, the J call TRBJ2-7; a possible D gene is TRBD1 (6 bases). This CDR3 has 13 residues. Trimming removed 3 bases at V and 3 bases at J, with 9 bases between. CDR3 coding DNA: TGTGCCAGCAGTTTGGGACACCTCTACGAGCAGTACGTC. Protein product: CASSLGHLYEQYV.

This clonotype showed up just a few times. The chain recombines TRBV15 with TRBJ2-7; 7 nucleotides agree with TRBD2. The J segment lost 2 bases and the V segment lost 4 bases, leaving 11 bases of the junction unmatched. The CDR3 extends over 16 amino acids. Germline V gives CDR1 LNHNV, CDR2 YYDKDF (reference sequence). The CDR3 here is CATSTSTGGDPYEQYF. CDR3 in DNA: TGTGCCACCAGCACGAGTACGGGGGGAGACCCCTACGAGCAGTACTTC.

The chain combines TRBV6-6 with TRBJ2-1; 8 bases align to TRBD2. The CDR3 contains 16 residues. V shed 6 bases, J shed 2 bases, and the junction held 9 bases outside the gene matches. Germline CDR1 reads MNHNY; CDR2 reads SVGAGI (reference sequence). Here the CDR3 DNA reads TGTGCCAGCAGGCCTCCGGTGCGGGGGGCCTACAATGAGCAGTTCTTC. This translates into CASRPPVRGAYNEQFF.

The chain combines TRBV7-6 with TRBJ2-3, with TRBD2 identical over 9 bases. This CDR3 is 16 amino acids long. V lost 8 bases and J lost 7; bases outside the gene matches: 16. Germline V gene lookup returns CDR1 SGHVS and CDR2 FNYEAQ. The CDR3 DNA reads as TGTGCCAGCTCCCTCGGGGTAGCGGGGGTTTTGAATACGCAGTATTTT. Translating gives CASSLGVAGVLNTQYF.